The rows below give T cell receptor beta chains drawn from one sample of a study of CD8 T cells in cerebrospinal fluid in Alzheimer's disease. With the 10x single-cell sequencing reads reprocessed, TCRdb shows one record per CDR3 protein and no DNA. The sample shows more than 1,300 distinct CDR3 sequences, and under 13% sits with its ten largest clones. The sample consisted of cerebrospinal fluid. These TCRs come from a human donor with mild cognitive impairment. CDR3s include the opening cysteine and the closing phenylalanine or tryptophan. Size values are once, few and many counts, or a class for expanded clones, and some rows have none.

CDR3aa | abundance | j_gene | v_gene
CASSSSYGYTF | medium-sized | TRBJ1-2 | TRBV19
CAIRRTEGTDTQYF | medium-sized | TRBJ2-3 | TRBV10-3
CASSQVGQGALGELFF | medium-sized | TRBJ2-2 | TRBV4-2
CSASGATDTQYF | medium-sized | TRBJ2-3 | TRBV20-1
CASSAQGWTGELFF | large | TRBJ2-2 | TRBV2
CSAKRGGADTQYF | medium-sized | TRBJ2-3 | TRBV20-1
CSALYRVGRYEQFF | medium-sized | TRBJ2-1 | TRBV20-1
CASSIRYDEQFF | medium-sized | TRBJ2-1 | TRBV19
CASSHPGGETQYF | large | TRBJ2-5 | TRBV11-1
CASSPLTGGIGYEQYF | . | TRBJ2-7 | TRBV27
CASSRSSGGDYGYTF | medium-sized | TRBJ1-2 | TRBV3-1
CSAREGTGSGANVLTF | large | TRBJ2-6 | TRBV20-1
CASSLAYRVYGYTF | medium-sized | TRBJ1-2 | TRBV5-5
CSASGGLKKNIQYF | medium-sized | TRBJ2-4 | TRBV20-1
CSANDRGRSTAEAFF | medium-sized | TRBJ1-1 | TRBV20-1
CASEDITYEQYF | . | TRBJ2-7 | TRBV10-2
CASSYSASGPYSPLHF | medium-sized | TRBJ1-6 | TRBV6-2/TRBV6-3
CASSSHTGELFF | medium-sized | TRBJ2-2 | TRBV5-5
CSARPNVAGFNSPLHF | large | TRBJ1-6 | TRBV20-1
CASSPFGLAGGRGETQYF | medium-sized | TRBJ2-5 | TRBV4-2
CASSLQSSYNEQFF | medium-sized | TRBJ2-1 | TRBV5-1
CASSRSYEQYF | medium-sized | TRBJ2-7 | TRBV27
CASSQDTSGHNEQFF | medium-sized | TRBJ2-1 | TRBV3-1
CASSFVSTGVEKLFF | . | TRBJ1-4 | TRBV27
CASSQRQGGGYTF | medium-sized | TRBJ1-2 | TRBV14
CATSLDRALNTEAFF | medium-sized | TRBJ1-1 | TRBV27
CASSVEAEPGAFF | medium-sized | TRBJ1-1 | TRBV9
CASSLVVGLSGNTIYF | large | TRBJ1-3 | TRBV7-9
CASSLPWSREQFF | medium-sized | TRBJ2-1 | TRBV4-3
CASSQDAGLAGAPDVNTQYF | medium-sized | TRBJ2-3 | TRBV4-3
CASSDSSNQPQHF | large | TRBJ1-5 | TRBV10-2
CASSPDRDTQYF | large | TRBJ2-3 | TRBV6-6
CASSDWGTGANVLTF | large | TRBJ2-6 | TRBV10-1
CSARGTTVSTDTQYF | medium-sized | TRBJ2-3 | TRBV20-1
CASTAGGTYEQYF | medium-sized | TRBJ2-7 | TRBV2
CASSPRQGEGYTF | medium-sized | TRBJ1-2 | TRBV18
CASGLLAGSDGEQFF | . | TRBJ2-1 | TRBV2
CASSYQGSVYGYTF | medium-sized | TRBJ1-2 | TRBV6-2/TRBV6-3
CASGRDSWGNEQFF | medium-sized | TRBJ2-1 | TRBV12-3/TRBV12-4
CASSESGGRDSEQFF | large | TRBJ2-1 | TRBV9
CASSIHSGVDETQYF | large | TRBJ2-5 | TRBV13
CASSETNRGQYGYTF | medium-sized | TRBJ1-2 | TRBV10-1
CSVEVGAGNQPQHF | medium-sized | TRBJ1-5 | TRBV29-1
CASSQDPALGYTF | large | TRBJ1-2 | TRBV3-1
CASSQTRQGLTDTQYF | . | TRBJ2-3 | TRBV4-3
CASSFWDRQDYGYTF | medium-sized | TRBJ1-2 | TRBV12-3/TRBV12-4
CASSLEAQGGIFGANVLTF | medium-sized | TRBJ2-6 | TRBV5-5
CASSIGRGVYNEQFF | medium-sized | TRBJ2-1 | TRBV7-9
CASSVDRVLTDTQYF | medium-sized | TRBJ2-3 | TRBV6-1
CASSPHQAPQETQYF | medium-sized | TRBJ2-5 | TRBV6-2/TRBV6-3
CASSSTENTEAFF | medium-sized | TRBJ1-1 | TRBV12-3/TRBV12-4